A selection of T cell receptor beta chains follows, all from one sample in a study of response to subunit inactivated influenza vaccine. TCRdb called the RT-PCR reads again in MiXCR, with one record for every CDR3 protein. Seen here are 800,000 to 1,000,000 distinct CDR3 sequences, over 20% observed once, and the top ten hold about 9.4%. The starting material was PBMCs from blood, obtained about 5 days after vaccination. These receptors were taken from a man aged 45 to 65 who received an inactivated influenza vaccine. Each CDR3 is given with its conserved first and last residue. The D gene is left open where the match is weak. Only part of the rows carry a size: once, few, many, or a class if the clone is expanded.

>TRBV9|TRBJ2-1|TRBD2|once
TGTGCCAGCAGCGCCCCGGGACTAGCGGGTACGAGCTCCTACAATGAGCAGTTCTTC
CASSAPGLAGTSSYNEQFF
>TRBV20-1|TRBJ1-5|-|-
TGCAGTGCCCCTTACCCCACAGGGCCGGGTCAGCCCCAGCATTTT
CSAPYPTGPGQPQHF
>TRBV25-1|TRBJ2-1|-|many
TGTGCCAGCAGTGAATTAAATGACGACAATGAGCAGTTCTTC
CASSELNDDNEQFF
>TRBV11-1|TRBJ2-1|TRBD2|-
TGTGCCAGCAGCTTAGAAGCTAGCGGGGGGCGTACTTACAATGAGCAGTTCTTC
CASSLEASGGRTYNEQFF
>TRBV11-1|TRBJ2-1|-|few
TGTGCCAGCAGCTTAGTCCAGGATGAGCAGTTCTTC
CASSLVQDEQFF
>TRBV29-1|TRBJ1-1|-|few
TGCAGCGTTGACTCAGGGAAGAACACTGAAGCTTTCTTT
CSVDSGKNTEAFF
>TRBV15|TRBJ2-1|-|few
TGTGCCACCAGCAGACGGGAATTCGACAATGAGCAGTTCTTC
CATSRREFDNEQFF
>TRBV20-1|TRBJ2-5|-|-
TGCAGTGCGACGGGACGGTCGCAAGAGACCCAGTACTTC
CSATGRSQETQYF
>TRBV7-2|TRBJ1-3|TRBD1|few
TGTGCCAGCAGGACAGGGGTCGGAAACACCATATATTTT
CASRTGVGNTIYF
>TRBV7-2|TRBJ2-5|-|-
TGTGCCAGCAGCGGAGAGGTTTTAGAGACCCAGTACTTC
CASSGEVLETQYF
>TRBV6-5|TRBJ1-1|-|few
TGTGCCAGCAGTTACTCGGCAGGGCTCACTGAAGCTTTCTTT
CASSYSAGLTEAFF
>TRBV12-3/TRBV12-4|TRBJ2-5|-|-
TGTGCCAGCAGTTTAGCCACTAGTATGGGGCGTGAGACCCAGTACTTC
CASSLATSMGRETQYF
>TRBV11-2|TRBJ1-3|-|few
TGTGCCAGCAGCTCCCAGGTTGGAAACACCATATATTTT
CASSSQVGNTIYF
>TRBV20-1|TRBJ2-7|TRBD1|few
TGCAGTGCTAGTAATCGGGGACAGGGGATCTACGAGCAGTACTTC
CSASNRGQGIYEQYF
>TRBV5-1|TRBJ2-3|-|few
TGCGCCAGCAGCCCTGGGACCAGGGGCACAGATACGCAGTATTTT
CASSPGTRGTDTQYF
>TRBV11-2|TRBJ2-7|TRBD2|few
TGTGCCAGCAGCTTAGACCATAGCGGGAGGGCCAAGAACGAGCAGTACTTC
CASSLDHSGRAKNEQYF
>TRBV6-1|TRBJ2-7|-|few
TGTGCCAGCAGCCCTCGATTGGGGATGGGCGAGCAGTACTTC
CASSPRLGMGEQYF
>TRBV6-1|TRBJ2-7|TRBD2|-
TGTGCCAGCAGCCCCACGGGACTAGCGGTCTCCTACGAGCAGTACTTC
CASSPTGLAVSYEQYF
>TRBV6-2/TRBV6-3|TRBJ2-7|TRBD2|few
TGTGCCAGCAGTTACTCGATGCGGACTAGCGGCGAGCAGTACTTC
CASSYSMRTSGEQYF
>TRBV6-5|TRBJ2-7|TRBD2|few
TGTGCCAGCAGTTACTCTACGGGACTAGCGGACTACGAGCAGTACTTC
CASSYSTGLADYEQYF
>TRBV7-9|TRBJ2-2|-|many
TGTGCCAGCAGCTCAAAGAACACCGGGGAGCTGTTTTTT
CASSSKNTGELFF
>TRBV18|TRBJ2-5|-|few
TGTGCCAGCTCAGCTGAACTGGGGACCCAGTACTTC
CASSAELGTQYF